Sequencing of this TCR beta chain was carried out in a study of blood T cell repertoires in COVID-19. Overall study context: T cells, B-cell-depleted T cells, or PBMCs supplied cDNA or gDNA.

CDR1 is SGHNT, CDR2 YYREEE, per germline (reference sequence). The CDR3 runs to 14 residues. V shed 0 bases and J shed 5 bases, with 8 bases lying between them. The method was immunoSEQ multiplex PCR; TCRdb's version includes in-frame clones alone and lacks a portion of them. The sample has 110,000 to 150,000 clones; around 90% are singletons. Sequencing was done on a sample of peripheral blood. This sequence joins TRBV5-4 and TRBJ1-4, with D possibly being TRBD1 (6 bases). The sequence was obtained from a man aged 65 to 79 with acute or convalescent COVID-19. The CDR3 region has the DNA TGTGCCAGCAGCTTGGGTCAGGGGAATGAAAAACTGTTTTTT. It translates to CASSLGQGNEKLFF.